This passage covers 29 T cell receptor beta chains from one sample sequenced in a study of CD4 T cells in relation to SARS-CoV-2 and coronaviruses. Libraries were prepared by immunoSEQ multiplex PCR; TCRdb keeps only in-frame clonotypes and omits some of them. Seen here are 24,000 or so clones, over 70% observed once, and the top ten hold roughly an eighth. The antigens of these receptors remain unknown. Before the COVID-19 pandemic, during about 2010-2019, CD4+ T cells were taken from unexposed donors. The cells were cultured for roughly 11 days before CD4+ T cells were isolated. The sample comprised CD4+ T cells from PBMCs, cultured in vitro. The origin of the receptors is a human donor in good health.

The chain recombines TRBV28 with TRBJ1-2; D is ambiguous. The CDR3 extends over 13 amino acids. The V end was cut by 5 bases, the J end by 4 bases, with 11 bases between. From germline, CDR1 is MDHEN and CDR2 SYDVKM. CDR3: CASSDTLGYGYTF. CDR3 nucleotide sequence: TGTGCCAGCAGTGACACACTAGGCTATGGCTACACCTTC.

In its sample, this clone was seen a few times. V and J are TRBV25-1 and TRBJ2-1; 13 bases line up with TRBD2. This CDR3 has 18 residues. Germline-derived CDR1 and CDR2 are MGHDK and SYGVNS. Unmatched junction bases numbered 9, after V lost 3 bases and J lost 4 bases. CDR3: CASSDIGLAGVNYNEQFF. CDR3 nucleotides: TGTGCCAGCAGTGATATAGGACTAGCGGGAGTAAATTACAATGAGCAGTTCTTC.

This chain uses TRBV18 with TRBJ1-4; D ambiguous. Trimming took off 4 bases at V and 5 bases at J, with 11 bases between the two ends. Germline assignment: CDR1 KGHSH and CDR2 LQKENI. This CDR3 spans 14 amino acids. The CDR3 coding sequence is TGTGCCAGCTCACGTACGCGGAACAATGAAAAACTGTTTTTT. This gives the protein CASSRTRNNEKLFF.

V is TRBV19 and J is TRBJ1-2; no firm D call. Germline loops: CDR1 LNHDA, CDR2 SQIVND (reference sequence). The CDR3 contains 12 residues. Trimming took 9 bases from V and 4 from J, leaving 12 bases between them. The CDR3 protein is CASRRGGYGYTF. CDR3 DNA: TGTGCCAGCCGACGGGGTGGCTATGGCTACACCTTC.

The chain has TRBV19 and TRBJ2-7; possible D gene TRBD2, 5 bases. The CDR3 totals 15 residues. Germline CDR1 and CDR2: LNHDA and SQIVND (reference sequence). Trimming stripped 5 bases from V and 12 bases from J, with 26 bases between. CDR3 in amino acids: CASSPHGEPYEHWYF. CDR3 DNA sequence: TGTGCCAGTAGTCCCCATGGGGAGCCCTACGAGCATTGGTACTTC.

The CDR3 spells CASSSREAGIMDTDTQYF. CDR3 sequence (DNA): TGTGCCAGCAGCTCCAGAGAGGCGGGAATAATGGACACAGATACGCAGTATTTT. The chain couples TRBV7-8 to TRBJ2-3, with D maybe TRBD2 (6 bases). The length of the CDR3 is 18 residues. Trimming removed 4 bases at V and 2 bases at J, with 22 bases between. Germline CDR1 SGHVS, CDR2 FQNEAQ.

The chain links TRBV6-1 to TRBJ1-1; 7 nucleotides align to TRBD1. V dropped 4 bases and J dropped 1; count of bases not matched to a gene: 9. Germline CDR1 is MNHNS and CDR2 is SASEGT. The CDR3 loop spans 16 amino acids. In DNA, the CDR3 is TGTGCCAGCAGTGGCCCAGGGGGTACCCAGAACACTGAAGCTTTCTTT. Residues: CASSGPGGTQNTEAFF.

Only one count was recorded for this clone. V and J are TRBV5-4 and TRBJ2-3; the match to TRBD2 covers 10 bases. V shed 0 bases, J shed 9 bases, and the junction held 13 bases outside the gene matches. This CDR3 is 17 amino acids long. CDR1 is SGHNT and CDR2 is YYREEE in the germline V gene (reference sequence). CDR3 DNA: TGTGCCAGCAGCTTGGTGCAGACTAGCGGGTTGGGTGGGACGCAGTATTTT. Amino acids: CASSLVQTSGLGGTQYF.

The chain joins TRBV30 to TRBJ1-1, with unresolved D. V was cut by 0 bases and J by 4 bases, with 6 bases left in between. The CDR3 spans 12 residues. Germline CDR1 reads GTSNPN; CDR2 reads SVGIG (reference sequence). CDR3 residues: CAWSVGFTEAFF. In DNA, the CDR3 is TGTGCCTGGAGTGTAGGTTTCACTGAAGCTTTCTTT.

The V and J genes are TRBV7-2 and TRBJ1-3; no firm D call. Germline CDR1 is SGHTA and CDR2 is FQGNSA. The CDR3 length is 15 residues. The ends were cut back, 2 bases at V and 3 bases at J, with 11 bases in the middle. CDR3 sequence reads: CASSLYPGYGNTIYF. In DNA, the CDR3 is TGTGCCAGCAGCTTATACCCGGGTTATGGAAACACCATATATTTT.

The genes are TRBV5-8 and TRBJ2-2; D gene unclear. This CDR3 has 16 amino acids. In germline, CDR1 is SGHTS, CDR2 YDEGEE. Trimming left V 1 base short and J 3 bases short, with 13 bases between. The CDR3 sequence is CASSLSGVMYTGELFF. DNA of the CDR3: TGTGCCAGCAGCTTGTCGGGTGTAATGTACACCGGGGAGCTGTTTTTT.

The sample holds one count of this clone. The chain carries TRBV5-4 and TRBJ2-1; 10 bases map to TRBD2. The germline CDR1 and CDR2 sequences are SGHNT and YYREEE (reference sequence). The CDR3 spans 16 residues. V lost 0 bases to trimming and J lost 2 bases; unmatched junction nucleotides: 2. The CDR3 sequence is CASSLGLAGAYNEQFF. In DNA form, the CDR3 reads TGTGCCAGCAGCTTGGGTCTAGCGGGGGCCTACAATGAGCAGTTCTTC.

The genes are TRBV2 and TRBJ2-3; D ambiguous. Germline V lookup: CDR1 SNHLY, CDR2 FYNNEI. V was trimmed by 4 bases and J by 3 bases, leaving 5 bases between them. There are 12 residues in the CDR3. CDR3 sequence reads: CASSVETDTQYF. CDR3 coding DNA: TGTGCCAGCAGTGTAGAAACAGATACGCAGTATTTT. The full variable domain, its missing parts supplied by reference TRBV2 and TRBJ2-3, is EPEVTQTPSHQVTQMGQEVILRCVPISNHLYFYWYRQILGQKVEFLVSFYNNEISEKSEIFDDQFSVERPDGSNFTLKIRSTKLEDSAMYFCASSVETDTQYFGPGTRLTVL.

The rearrangement joins TRBV2 to TRBJ1-1, with D possibly TRBD1 on 6 matching bases. V lost 4 bases, J lost 5 bases, and 11 bases lay in between. The CDR3 covers 13 residues. Germline lookup yields CDR1 SNHLY and CDR2 FYNNEI. The CDR3 DNA is TGTGCCAGCAGTGCCGGGACATTAACTGAAGCTTTCTTT. Protein sequence: CASSAGTLTEAFF. Based on the CDR3 plus reference TRBV2 and TRBJ1-1, the full variable domain is EPEVTQTPSHQVTQMGQEVILRCVPISNHLYFYWYRQILGQKVEFLVSFYNNEISEKSEIFDDQFSVERPDGSNFTLKIRSTKLEDSAMYFCASSAGTLTEAFFGQGTRLTVV.

This clone was observed a handful of times. Here the CDR3 DNA reads TGTGCCAGTACTAACTGGGGGTTTGGCACCGGGGAGCTGTTTTTT. Its translation is CASTNWGFGTGELFF. V and J are TRBV19 and TRBJ2-2; D possibly matches TRBD1 or TRBD2 (5 bases each). This CDR3 contains 15 residues. V was pared by 7 bases and J by 4 bases, with 16 bases between. Germline V CDR1 and CDR2: LNHDA, SQIVND (reference sequence).

V and J are TRBV7-2 and TRBJ1-2; 7 bases match TRBD1. The V segment lost 5 bases and the J segment 3 bases; nucleotides outside the gene matches: 9. The germline CDR1 and CDR2 sequences are SGHTA and FQGNSA. The CDR3 is 15 residues long. CDR3 nucleotide sequence: TGTGCCAGCAGCACGGAGGGACAGCCTTACTATGGCTACACCTTC. Its translation is CASSTEGQPYYGYTF.

This clone was counted between two and nine times. The chain combines TRBV5-1 with TRBJ1-6; tentatively, D is TRBD1 (5 bases). CDR3 length equals 16 residues. Germline V gene data show CDR1 as SGHRS and CDR2 as YFSETQ. Trimming shortened V by 1 base and J by 6 bases, and 14 bases separated the two germline ends. In DNA, the CDR3 is TGCGCCAGCAGCTTGTCTCCACCGGGGACTAATTCACCCCTCCACTTT. It specifies CASSLSPPGTNSPLHF.

The CDR3 DNA sequence: TGTGCCACCGGAGGGGGCGGAGGTCAAGAGACCCAGTACTTC. Translation gives CATGGGGGQETQYF. The chain couples TRBV24-1 to TRBJ2-5; D might be TRBD1 (7 bases). Germline V gene lookup returns CDR1 KGHDR and CDR2 SFDVKD. With 9 bases removed from V and 2 bases from J, the gap between germline ends came to 15 bases. The CDR3 has 14 amino acids.

The chain recombines TRBV2 with TRBJ1-5; D perhaps matches TRBD1 (5 bases). CDR3 length equals 13 residues. Germline lookup yields CDR1 SNHLY and CDR2 FYNNEI. Between the trimmed V and J ends, which lost 6 bases and 5 bases, there was a span of 11 bases. CDR3 sequence reads: CASRAGPDQPQHF. CDR3 DNA sequence: TGTGCCAGCAGGGCAGGGCCGGATCAGCCCCAGCATTTT.

J is TRBJ2-1 and V is TRBV9; D unclear. Trimming pared 0 bases from V and 8 bases from J, leaving 9 bases between. The CDR3 spans 13 residues. The germline CDR1 and CDR2 sequences are SGDLS and YYNGEE. The CDR3 DNA reads TGTGCCAGCAGCGTAGACCTATCCCATGAGCAGTTCTTC. Translated, it gives CASSVDLSHEQFF. The whole variable domain, filled in from reference TRBV9 and TRBJ2-1, reads DSGVTQTPKHLITATGQRVTLRCSPRSGDLSVYWYQQSLDQGLQFLIQYYNGEERAKGNILERFSAQQFPDLHSELNLSSLELGDSALYFCASSVDLSHEQFFGPGTRLTVL.

This clone was detected only a few times. V and J are TRBV4-1 and TRBJ2-1, with 11 bases matching TRBD2. Trimming at V came to 4 bases and at J to 4 bases, leaving 6 bases not matched to a gene. The CDR3 runs to 16 residues. The V gene's germline CDR1 is MGHRA and CDR2 YSYEKL. The CDR3 bases are TGCGCCAGCAGCCCCTCCGGGACTAGCGGTTACAATGAGCAGTTCTTC. Translation gives CASSPSGTSGYNEQFF.

This rearrangement joins TRBV5-5 to TRBJ2-6, with a weak D call TRBD1 (7 bases). CDR1 and CDR2 from the germline V gene are SGHKS and YYEKEE (reference sequence). The CDR3 consists of 16 residues. Trimming cost V 4 bases and J 2 bases, with 13 bases left between them. CDR3 residues: CASSRQGGAGANVLTF. The DNA for the CDR3 is TGTGCCAGCAGCAGACAGGGCGGGGCTGGGGCCAACGTCCTGACTTTC.

This clone occurred once. The chain links TRBV6-5 to TRBJ2-7; 7 bases are a match to TRBD2. The CDR3 sequence is 14 residues long. Germline loops: CDR1 MNHEY, CDR2 SVGAGI. The junction had 13 bases not matched to a gene; V was cut back by 11 bases and J by 3 bases. CDR3 coding DNA: TGTGCCGTGGGAGGCGGGAGCGTCGTCTACGAGCAGTACTTC. Translated, it gives CAVGGGSVVYEQYF.

This clone was detected only a few times. The chain links TRBV5-1 to TRBJ2-7; D tentatively fits TRBD1 or TRBD2 (5 bases each). Trimming took off 5 bases at V and 2 bases at J, with 17 bases between the two ends. The CDR3 is made up of 15 amino acids. Germline assignment: CDR1 SGHRS and CDR2 YFSETQ. For the CDR3, the DNA is TGCGCCAGCAGACTCTATCGGGACGGTACCTACGAGCAGTACTTC. This translates into CASRLYRDGTYEQYF.

The V call is TRBV6-5, the J call TRBJ1-5, with a weak D call TRBD1 (5 bases). From germline, CDR1 is MNHEY and CDR2 SVGAGI. Deletions cut 7 bases from V and 6 bases from J, with 13 bases between. The CDR3 extends over 13 amino acids. The DNA of the CDR3 is TGTGCCAGCATCCGGGGGAGCGGTCAGCCCCAGCATTTT. Translating it yields CASIRGSGQPQHF.

The chain carries TRBV3-1 (or the pseudogene TRBV3-2) and TRBJ2-7, with TRBD2 matching over 9 bases. Germline V gene sequence: CDR1 LGHDT, CDR2 YNNKEL (reference sequence). After removal of 1 base from V and 6 bases from J, the junction contained 13 bases not matched to a gene. The CDR3 length is 17 residues. As DNA, the CDR3 is TGTGCCAGCAGCCAAGGTGGTAGCGGGAGTTTCGGACGCGAGCAGTACTTC. This sequence encodes CASSQGGSGSFGREQYF.

This clone occurred a few times. The CDR3 DNA follows: TGTGCCAGCAGCGGGGGGACTAGCGGGAGGGGGGCAGATACGCAGTATTTT. Amino acid sequence: CASSGGTSGRGADTQYF. The chain uses TRBV5-4 and TRBJ2-3; 16 bases are shared with TRBD2. Germline loops: CDR1 SGHNT, CDR2 YYREEE (reference sequence). V trimming: 4 bases; J trimming: 4 bases; junction bases outside the gene matches: 6. This CDR3 comprises 17 residues.

The J gene is TRBJ2-3, the V gene TRBV6-1; no reliable D call. This CDR3 is built from 14 residues. V lost 2 bases and J lost 6, with 12 bases in between. Per germline, CDR1 MNHNS and CDR2 SASEGT. This CDR3 is CASSEIGNSDTQYF. CDR3 DNA: TGTGCCAGCAGTGAAATTGGGAATTCGGATACGCAGTATTTT.

The chain recombines TRBV19 with TRBJ1-1, with a possible D match to TRBD1 (5 bases). The CDR3 is made up of 15 amino acids. The germline V gene encodes CDR1 LNHDA and CDR2 SQIVND (reference sequence). V gave up 3 bases and J gave up 1 base, with 12 bases separating them. The CDR3 nucleotides read TGTGCCAGTAGTATTTTCCAGGGACCGAACACTGAAGCTTTCTTT. Translating it yields CASSIFQGPNTEAFF.